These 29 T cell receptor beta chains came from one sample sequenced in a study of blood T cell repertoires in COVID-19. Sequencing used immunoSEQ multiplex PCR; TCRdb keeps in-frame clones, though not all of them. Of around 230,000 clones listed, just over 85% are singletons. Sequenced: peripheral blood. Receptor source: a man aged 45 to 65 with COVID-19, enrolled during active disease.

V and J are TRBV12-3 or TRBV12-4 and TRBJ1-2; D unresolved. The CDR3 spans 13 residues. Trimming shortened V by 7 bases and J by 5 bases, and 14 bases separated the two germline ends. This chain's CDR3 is CASIPGLGYGYTF. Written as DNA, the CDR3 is TGTGCCAGCATCCCGGGGTTGGGGTATGGCTACACCTTC.

DNA for the CDR3: TGTGCCAGCAGCTTACGCGCCTACGAGCAGTACTTC. The encoded protein is CASSLRAYEQYF. The chain couples TRBV7-9 to TRBJ2-7, with no clear D. The CDR3 is 12 residues long. Deletions cut 2 bases from V and 2 bases from J, with 4 bases between. CDR1 and CDR2 from the germline V gene are SEHNR and FQNEAQ (reference sequence). The complete variable domain, with remaining parts taken from reference TRBV7-9 and TRBJ2-7, reads DTGVSQNPRHKITKRGQNVTFRCDPISEHNRLYWYRQTLGQGPEFLTYFQNEAQLEKSRLLSDRFSAERPKGSFSTLEIQRTEQGDSAMYLCASSLRAYEQYFGPGTRLTVT.

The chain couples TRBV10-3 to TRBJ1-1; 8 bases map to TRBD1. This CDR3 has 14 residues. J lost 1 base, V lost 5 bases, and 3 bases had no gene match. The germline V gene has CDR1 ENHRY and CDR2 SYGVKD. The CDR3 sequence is CAISFGQGNTEAFF. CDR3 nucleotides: TGTGCCATCAGTTTCGGACAGGGGAACACTGAAGCTTTCTTT.

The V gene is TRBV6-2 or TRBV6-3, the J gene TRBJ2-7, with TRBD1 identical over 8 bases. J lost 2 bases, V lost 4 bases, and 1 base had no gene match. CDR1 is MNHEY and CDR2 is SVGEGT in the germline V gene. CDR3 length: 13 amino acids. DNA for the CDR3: TGTGCCAGCAGTTGGACAGGGACCTACGAGCAGTACTTC. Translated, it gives CASSWTGTYEQYF.

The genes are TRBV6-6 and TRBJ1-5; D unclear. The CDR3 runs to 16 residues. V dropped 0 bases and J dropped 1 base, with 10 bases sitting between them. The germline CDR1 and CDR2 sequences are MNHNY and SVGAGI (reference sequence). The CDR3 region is CASSYSNRLSNQPQHF. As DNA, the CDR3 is TGTGCCAGCAGTTACTCGAACAGACTAAGCAATCAGCCCCAGCATTTT.

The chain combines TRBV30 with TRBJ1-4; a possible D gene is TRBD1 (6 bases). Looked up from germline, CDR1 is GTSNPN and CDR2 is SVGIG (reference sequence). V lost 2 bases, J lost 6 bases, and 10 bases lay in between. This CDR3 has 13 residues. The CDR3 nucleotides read TGTGCCTGGAGTCCAGGGGCGGATGAAAAACTGTTTTTT. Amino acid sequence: CAWSPGADEKLFF.

CDR3 region: CASSGLANTYEQYF. The DNA of the CDR3 is TGTGCCAGCAGTGGACTAGCGAACACCTACGAGCAGTACTTC. This rearrangement joins TRBV27 to TRBJ2-7; 9 bases agree with TRBD2. With 5 bases clipped from V and 2 bases from J, the junction kept 4 bases outside the gene matches. The CDR3 has 14 amino acids. In germline, CDR1 is MNHEY, CDR2 SMNVEV (reference sequence).

CDR3 protein: CASSPGGSDSTDTQYF. CDR3 sequence (DNA): TGTGCCAGCAGCCCAGGGGGTAGCGATAGCACAGATACGCAGTATTTT. This chain joins TRBV9 and TRBJ2-3; 7 nucleotides align to TRBD1. Germline trimming cut 4 bases from V and 0 bases from J; bases unmatched to any gene: 8. Germline loops: CDR1 SGDLS, CDR2 YYNGEE. The CDR3 runs to 16 residues.

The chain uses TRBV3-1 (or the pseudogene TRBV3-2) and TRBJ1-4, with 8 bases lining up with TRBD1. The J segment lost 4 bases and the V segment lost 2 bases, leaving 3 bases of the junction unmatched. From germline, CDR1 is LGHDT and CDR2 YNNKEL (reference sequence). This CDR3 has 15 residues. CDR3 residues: CASSQPGQDNEKLFF. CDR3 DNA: TGTGCCAGCAGCCAACCGGGACAGGATAATGAAAAACTGTTTTTT.

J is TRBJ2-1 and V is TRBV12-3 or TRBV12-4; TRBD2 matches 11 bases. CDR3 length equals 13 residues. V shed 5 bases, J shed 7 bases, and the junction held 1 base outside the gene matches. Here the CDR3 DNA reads TGTGCCAGCAGTGGGACTAGCGGAAATGAGCAGTTCTTC. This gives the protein CASSGTSGNEQFF.

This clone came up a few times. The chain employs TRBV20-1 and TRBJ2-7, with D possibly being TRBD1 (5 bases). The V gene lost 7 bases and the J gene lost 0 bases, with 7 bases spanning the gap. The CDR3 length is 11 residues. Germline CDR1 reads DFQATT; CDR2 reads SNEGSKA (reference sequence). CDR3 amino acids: CSGQYSYEQYF. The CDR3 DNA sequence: TGCAGTGGACAGTACTCCTACGAGCAGTACTTC.

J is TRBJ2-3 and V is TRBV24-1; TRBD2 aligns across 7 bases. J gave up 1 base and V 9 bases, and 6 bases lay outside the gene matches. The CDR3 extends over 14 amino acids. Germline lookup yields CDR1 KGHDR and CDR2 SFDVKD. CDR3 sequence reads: CATLRGYRTDTQYF. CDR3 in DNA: TGTGCCACCTTGCGGGGGTACCGCACAGATACGCAGTATTTT.

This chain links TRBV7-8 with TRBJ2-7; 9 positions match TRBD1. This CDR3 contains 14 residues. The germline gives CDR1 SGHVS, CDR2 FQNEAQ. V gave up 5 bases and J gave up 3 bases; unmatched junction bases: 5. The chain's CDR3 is CASSRQGGYYEQYF. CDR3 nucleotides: TGTGCCAGCAGCCGACAGGGGGGATACTACGAGCAGTACTTC.

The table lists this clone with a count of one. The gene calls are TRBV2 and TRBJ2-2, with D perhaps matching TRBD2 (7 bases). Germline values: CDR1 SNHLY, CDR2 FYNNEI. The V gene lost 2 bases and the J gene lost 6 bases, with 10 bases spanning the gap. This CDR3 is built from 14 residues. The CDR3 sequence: CASSEQGRAGELFF. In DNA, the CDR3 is TGTGCCAGCAGTGAACAGGGGAGGGCCGGGGAGCTGTTTTTT.

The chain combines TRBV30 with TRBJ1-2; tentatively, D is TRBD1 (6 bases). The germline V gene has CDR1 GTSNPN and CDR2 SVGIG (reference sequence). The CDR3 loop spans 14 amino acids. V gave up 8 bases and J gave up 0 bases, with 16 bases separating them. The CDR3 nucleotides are TGTGCCCGCCTCCGGGACACCACTAACTATGGCTACACCTTC. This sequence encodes CARLRDTTNYGYTF.

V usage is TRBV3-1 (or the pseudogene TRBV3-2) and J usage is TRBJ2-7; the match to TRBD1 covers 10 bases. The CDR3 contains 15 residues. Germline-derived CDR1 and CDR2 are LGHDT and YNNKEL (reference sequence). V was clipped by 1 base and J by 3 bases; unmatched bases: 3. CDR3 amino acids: CASSQGTGGNYEQYF. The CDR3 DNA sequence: TGTGCCAGCAGCCAAGGGACAGGGGGGAACTACGAGCAGTACTTC.

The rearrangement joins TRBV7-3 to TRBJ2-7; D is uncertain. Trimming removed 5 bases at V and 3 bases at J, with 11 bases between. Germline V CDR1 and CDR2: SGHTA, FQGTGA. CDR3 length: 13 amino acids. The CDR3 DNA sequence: TGTGCCAGCAGCCAAAACGCAGGCTACGAGCAGTACTTC. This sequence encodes CASSQNAGYEQYF. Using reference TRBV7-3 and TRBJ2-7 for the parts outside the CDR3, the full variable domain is GAGVSQTPSNKVTEKGKYVELRCDPISGHTALYWYRQSLGQGPEFLIYFQGTGAADDSGLPNDRFFAVRPEGSVSTLKIQRTERGDSAVYLCASSQNAGYEQYFGPGTRLTVT.

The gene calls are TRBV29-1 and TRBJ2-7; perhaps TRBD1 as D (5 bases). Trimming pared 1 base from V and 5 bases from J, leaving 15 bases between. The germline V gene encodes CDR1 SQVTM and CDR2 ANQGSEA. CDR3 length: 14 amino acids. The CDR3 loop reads CSVEGGQGFHEQYF. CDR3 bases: TGCAGCGTTGAAGGTGGTCAGGGTTTCCACGAGCAGTACTTC.

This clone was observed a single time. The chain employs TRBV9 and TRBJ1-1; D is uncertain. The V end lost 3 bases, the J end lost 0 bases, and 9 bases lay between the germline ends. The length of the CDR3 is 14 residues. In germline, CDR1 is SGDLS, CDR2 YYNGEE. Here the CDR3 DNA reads TGTGCCAGCAGCGGAGGGTCGTTGAACACTGAAGCTTTCTTT. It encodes CASSGGSLNTEAFF.

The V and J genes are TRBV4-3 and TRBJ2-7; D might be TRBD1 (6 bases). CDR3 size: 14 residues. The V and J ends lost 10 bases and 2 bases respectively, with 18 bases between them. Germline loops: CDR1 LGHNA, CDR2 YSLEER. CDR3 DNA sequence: TGCGCCAACCAGGGGCCGACAGCAACCTACGAGCAGTACTTC. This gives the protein CANQGPTATYEQYF.

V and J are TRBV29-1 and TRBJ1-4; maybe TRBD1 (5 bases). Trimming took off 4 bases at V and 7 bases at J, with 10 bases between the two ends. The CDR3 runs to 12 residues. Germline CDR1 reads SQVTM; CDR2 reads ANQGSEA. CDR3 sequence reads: CSVVGQGEKLFF. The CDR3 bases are TGCAGCGTTGTGGGTCAGGGTGAAAAACTGTTTTTT.

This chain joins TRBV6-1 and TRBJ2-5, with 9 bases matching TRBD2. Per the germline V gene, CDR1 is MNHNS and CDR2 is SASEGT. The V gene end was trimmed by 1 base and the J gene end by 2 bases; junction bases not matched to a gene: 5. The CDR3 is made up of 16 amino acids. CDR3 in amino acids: CASSEVGGGGQETQYF. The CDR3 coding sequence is TGTGCCAGCAGTGAAGTTGGCGGGGGGGGACAAGAGACCCAGTACTTC.

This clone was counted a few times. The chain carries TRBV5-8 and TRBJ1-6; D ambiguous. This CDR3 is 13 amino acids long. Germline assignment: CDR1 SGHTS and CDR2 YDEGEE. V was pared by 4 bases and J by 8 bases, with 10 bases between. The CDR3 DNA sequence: TGTGCCAGCAGCATGTACTCGGATTCACCCCTCCACTTT. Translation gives CASSMYSDSPLHF. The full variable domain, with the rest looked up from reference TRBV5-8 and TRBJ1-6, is EAGVTQSPTHLIKTRGQQATLRCSPISGHTSVYWYQQALGLGLQFLLWYDEGEERNRGNFPPRFSGRQFPNYSSELNVNALELEDSALYLCASSMYSDSPLHFGNGTRLTVT.

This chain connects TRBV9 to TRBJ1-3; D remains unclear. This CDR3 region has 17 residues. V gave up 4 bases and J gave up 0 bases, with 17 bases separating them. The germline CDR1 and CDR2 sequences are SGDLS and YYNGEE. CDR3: CASSTPVGVSSGNTIYF. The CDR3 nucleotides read TGTGCCAGCAGCACCCCCGTGGGCGTTAGCTCTGGAAACACCATATATTTT.

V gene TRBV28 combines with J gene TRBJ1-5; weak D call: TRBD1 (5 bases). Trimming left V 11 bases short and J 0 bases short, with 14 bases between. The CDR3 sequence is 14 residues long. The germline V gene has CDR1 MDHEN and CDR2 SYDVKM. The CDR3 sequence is CAGGAAYSNQPQHF. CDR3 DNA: TGTGCCGGCGGGGCAGCTTATAGCAATCAGCCCCAGCATTTT.

The CDR3 nucleotides read TGTGCCAGCGGCAATCTCGGGAGCTCCTACAATGAGCAGTTCTTC. Translated: CASGNLGSSYNEQFF. The chain carries TRBV3-1 (or the pseudogene TRBV3-2) and TRBJ2-1, with D possibly TRBD2 on 6 matching bases. Germline CDR1 LGHDT, CDR2 YNNKEL (reference sequence). V shed 8 bases and J shed 0 bases, with 14 bases lying between them. The CDR3 loop spans 15 amino acids.

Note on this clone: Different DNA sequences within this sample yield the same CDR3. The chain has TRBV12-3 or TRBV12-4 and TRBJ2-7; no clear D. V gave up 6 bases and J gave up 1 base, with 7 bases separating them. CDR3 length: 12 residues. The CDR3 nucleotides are TGTGCCAGCAGAGGCGGTTCCTACGAGCAGTACTTC. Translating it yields CASRGGSYEQYF.

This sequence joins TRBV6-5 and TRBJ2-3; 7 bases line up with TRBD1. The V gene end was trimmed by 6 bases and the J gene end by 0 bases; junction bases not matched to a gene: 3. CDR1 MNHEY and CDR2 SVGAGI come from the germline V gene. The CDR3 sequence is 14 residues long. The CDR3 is CASRDRTSTDTQYF. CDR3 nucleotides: TGTGCCAGCAGGGACAGGACTAGCACAGATACGCAGTATTTT.

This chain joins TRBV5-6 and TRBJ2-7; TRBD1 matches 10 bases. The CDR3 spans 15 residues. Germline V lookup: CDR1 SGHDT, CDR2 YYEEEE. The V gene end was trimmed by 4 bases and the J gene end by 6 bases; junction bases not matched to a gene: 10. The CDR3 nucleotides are TGTGCCAGCAGCCCCCTGAGGACAGGGGGTGGCGAGCAGTACTTC. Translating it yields CASSPLRTGGGEQYF.